These T cell receptor beta chains were read from a single sample in a study of circulating and synovial CD4+ cells in juvenile arthritis. Data came from immunoSEQ multiplex PCR; TCRdb stores just in-frame clones and leaves some out. Of about 33,000 clones listed, about 95% were seen once; the top ten hold around 0.15%. Sequencing was carried out using CD4+ T cells from blood. Receptors originate from a human donor with juvenile idiopathic arthritis. Each CDR3 is given with its conserved first and last residue. The order of the fields is V gene, D gene, clone size, J gene, CDR3 length, CDR3 DNA, CDR3 protein. D genes are given only for firm matches. Not all rows give a size; the values are once, few, many and, for expanded clones, a class.

TRBV6-1	TRBD2	-	TRBJ2-7	16	TGTGCCAGCAGTGAACGCCCGACTAGCGGGGCCTACGAGCAGTACTTC	CASSERPTSGAYEQYF
TRBV7-2	-	-	TRBJ1-5	13	TGTGCCAGCAGCCAAGGACATGGTCAGCCCCAGCATTTT	CASSQGHGQPQHF
TRBV7-2	TRBD2	-	TRBJ2-3	15	TGTGCCAGCAGCTTGCAACTAGCGGGGGTAGATACGCAGTATTTT	CASSLQLAGVDTQYF
TRBV7-9	TRBD1	-	TRBJ1-2	12	TGTGCCAGCAGCATCGGACAGGGGTCTTACACCTTC	CASSIGQGSYTF
TRBV6-6	-	-	TRBJ1-5	14	TGTGCCAGCAGTCCAGGGTACAGCTCTCAGCCCCAGCATTTT	CASSPGYSSQPQHF
TRBV19	-	-	TRBJ1-1	14	TGTGCCAGTAGCCAGGGTAAAGTGGGCACTGAAGCTTTCTTT	CASSQGKVGTEAFF
TRBV29-1	TRBD2	once	TRBJ2-5	16	TGCAGCGTTGATGGGATGGCGGGGGGGCTCTTGGAGACCCAGTACTTC	CSVDGMAGGLLETQYF
TRBV19	TRBD1	-	TRBJ1-5	14	TGTGCCAGTAGGGGACAGCATAGCAATCAGCCCCAGCATTTT	CASRGQHSNQPQHF
TRBV5-1	TRBD1	-	TRBJ1-2	17	TGCGCCAGCAGCTTGGGTTTCCGGGACAGCCCTAACTATGGCTACACCTTC	CASSLGFRDSPNYGYTF
TRBV5-1	-	-	TRBJ2-5	12	TGCGCCAGCAGCTTGGGGCTTGAGACCCAGTACTTC	CASSLGLETQYF
TRBV6-5	TRBD1	-	TRBJ1-3	14	TGTGCCAGCAGAATTGGACAGGCTGGAAACACCATATATTTT	CASRIGQAGNTIYF
TRBV9	TRBD1	once	TRBJ1-1	14	TGTGCCAGCACCCAGGACAGGATGAACACTGAAGCTTTCTTT	CASTQDRMNTEAFF
TRBV14	-	-	TRBJ2-1	13	TGTGCCAGCAGCCAAGATCTATCGAAGCCGCAGTTCTTC	CASSQDLSKPQFF
TRBV30	-	-	TRBJ2-5	13	TGTGCCTGGTCCCCGGACTACCACGAGACCCAGTACTTC	CAWSPDYHETQYF
TRBV29-1	TRBD2	-	TRBJ2-7	14	TGCAGCGTTGGGAGTAGCGGGAGGTCGAACGAGCAGTACTTC	CSVGSSGRSNEQYF
TRBV7-3	-	-	TRBJ2-3	14	TGTGCCAGCAGCTCGAAAGGGGGCACAGATACGCAGTATTTT	CASSSKGGTDTQYF
TRBV2	-	-	TRBJ1-1	14	TGTGCCAGCAGAAACGGGGGGTTGAACACTGAAGCTTTCTTT	CASRNGGLNTEAFF
TRBV18	-	-	TRBJ1-1	13	TGTGCCAGCTCACAACAGGGTTCCACTGAAGCTTTCTTT	CASSQQGSTEAFF
TRBV9	TRBD2	-	TRBJ2-3	16	TGTGCCAGCAGCGTAGTCGCGGGGGGGCCTTCCGATACGCAGTATTTT	CASSVVAGGPSDTQYF
TRBV28	TRBD1	-	TRBJ1-6	17	TGTGCCAGCAGTCCGATGCGGGACAGGCCTTATAATTCACCCCTCCACTTT	CASSPMRDRPYNSPLHF
TRBV5-4	-	-	TRBJ2-2	16	TGTGCCAGTAGCCTGGAGGCTAGCGTGAACACCGGGGAGCTGTTTTTT	CASSLEASVNTGELFF
TRBV28	-	-	TRBJ1-5	15	TGTGCCAGCAGTTTTGGTGGGCTTAGCAATCAGCCCCAGCATTTT	CASSFGGLSNQPQHF
TRBV28	-	-	TRBJ2-7	13	TGTGCCAGCAGTTTCCCGAGTAGTCGCGAGCAGTACTTC	CASSFPSSREQYF
TRBV10-3	TRBD2	once	TRBJ2-7	15	TGTGCCATAGGACTAGCGGGGGCCCCCTCCTACGAGCAGTACTTC	CAIGLAGAPSYEQYF